This T cell receptor (beta chain) was found in a study of OX40 agonist ivuxolimab in advanced cancers. The ends were cut back, 2 bases at V and 6 bases at J, with 11 bases in the middle. CDR3 size: 13 residues. In germline, CDR1 is SGHVS, CDR2 FNYEAQ. Using immunoSEQ multiplex PCR, the repertoire was profiled, and TCRdb retains in-frame clones only, with some absent. This table holds some 38,000 clones, about nine tenths found once. The clonotype originates from an adult with an advanced solid tumor such as melanoma, head and neck, liver or kidney cancer. Sequencing was performed on CD4+ or CD8+ T cells sorted from blood, taken in a trial of the OX40 agonist ivuxolimab. V usage is TRBV7-6 and J usage is TRBJ2-7; tentative D call: TRBD1 (5 bases). CDR3 loop: CASSLPGSAEQYF. CDR3 sequence (DNA): TGTGCCAGCAGCTTACCAGGGTCGGCCGAGCAGTACTTC.